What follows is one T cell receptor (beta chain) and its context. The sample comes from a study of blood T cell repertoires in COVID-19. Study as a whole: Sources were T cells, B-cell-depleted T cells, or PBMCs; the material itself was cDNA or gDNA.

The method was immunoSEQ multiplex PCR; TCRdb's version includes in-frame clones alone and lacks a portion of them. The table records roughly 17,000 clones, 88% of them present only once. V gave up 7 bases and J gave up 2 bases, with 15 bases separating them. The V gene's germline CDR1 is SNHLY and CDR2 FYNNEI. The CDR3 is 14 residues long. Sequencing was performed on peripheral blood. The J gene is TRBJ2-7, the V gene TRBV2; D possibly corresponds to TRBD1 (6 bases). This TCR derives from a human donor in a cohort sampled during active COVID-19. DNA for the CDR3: TGTGCCAGCATTCTTTCAGGGGAAGCCTACGAGCAGTACTTC. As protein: CASILSGEAYEQYF.